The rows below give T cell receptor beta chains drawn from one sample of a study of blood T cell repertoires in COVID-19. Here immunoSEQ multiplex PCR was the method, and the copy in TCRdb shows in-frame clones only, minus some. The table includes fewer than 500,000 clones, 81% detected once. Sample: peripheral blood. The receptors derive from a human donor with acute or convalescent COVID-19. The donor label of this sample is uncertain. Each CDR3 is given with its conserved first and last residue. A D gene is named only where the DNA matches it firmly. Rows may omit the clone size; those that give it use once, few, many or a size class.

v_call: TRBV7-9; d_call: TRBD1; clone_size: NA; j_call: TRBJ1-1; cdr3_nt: TGTGCCAGCAGCCACCTTGACAGGGGTGGCACTGAAGCTTTCTTT; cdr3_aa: CASSHLDRGGTEAFF
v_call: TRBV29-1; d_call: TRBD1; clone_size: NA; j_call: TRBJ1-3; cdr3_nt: TGCAGCGTGGGACAGACCGGAAACACCATATATTTT; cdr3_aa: CSVGQTGNTIYF
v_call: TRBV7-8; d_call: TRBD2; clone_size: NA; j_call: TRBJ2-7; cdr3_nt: TGTGCCAGCAGCTCGCGGGGGGTGGGCTACGAGCAGTACTTC; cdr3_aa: CASSSRGVGYEQYF
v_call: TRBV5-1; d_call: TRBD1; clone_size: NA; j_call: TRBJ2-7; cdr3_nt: TGCGCCAGCAGCTTGGGGGCCGGGACAGGGGCCTACGAGCAGTACTTC; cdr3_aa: CASSLGAGTGAYEQYF
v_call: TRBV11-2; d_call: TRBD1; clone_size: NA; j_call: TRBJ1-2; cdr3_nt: TGTGCCAGCAGCTTAGGGACAGGGACCACCATGTTTCCTGGCTACACCTTC; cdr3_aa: CASSLGTGTTMFPGYTF
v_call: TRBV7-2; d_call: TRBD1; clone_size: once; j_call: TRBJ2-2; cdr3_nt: TGTGCCAGCAGCTACACAGGGGGAAGCACCGGGGAGCTGTTTTTT; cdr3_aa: CASSYTGGSTGELFF
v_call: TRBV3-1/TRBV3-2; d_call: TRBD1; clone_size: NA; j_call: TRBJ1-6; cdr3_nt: TGTGCCAGCAGCCCGGGGACAGGGTGGTATTCACCCCTCCACTTT; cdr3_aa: CASSPGTGWYSPLHF
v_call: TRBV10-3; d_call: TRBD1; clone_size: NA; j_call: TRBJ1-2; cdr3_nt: TGTGCCATCAGTGGGGGACAGAGGCTCGCTAACTATGGCTACACCTTC; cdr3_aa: CAISGGQRLANYGYTF
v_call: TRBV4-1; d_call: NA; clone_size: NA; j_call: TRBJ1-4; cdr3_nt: TGCGCCAGCAGCCAAGGCCCCAACAGGGCAGTTGGGGAAAAACTGTTTTTT; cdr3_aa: CASSQGPNRAVGEKLFF
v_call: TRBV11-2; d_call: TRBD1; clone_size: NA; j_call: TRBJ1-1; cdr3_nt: TGTGCCAGCAGCCCCAGCCAGGGGGCGCGTCGGTGTATCTTT; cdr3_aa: CASSPSQGARRCIF
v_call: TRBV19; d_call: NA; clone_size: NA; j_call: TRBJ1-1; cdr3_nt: TGTGCCAGTATGAGACAGCTGAACACTGAAGCTTTCTTT; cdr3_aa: CASMRQLNTEAFF
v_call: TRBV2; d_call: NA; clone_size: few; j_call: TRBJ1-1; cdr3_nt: TGTGCCAGCAGTGAGTCCGGGAACACTGAAGCTTTCTTT; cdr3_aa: CASSESGNTEAFF
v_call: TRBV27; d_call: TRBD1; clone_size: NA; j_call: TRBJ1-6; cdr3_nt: TGTGCCAGCAGTTCCATGACGACAGGGGGCCTCCACTTT; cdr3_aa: CASSSMTTGGLHF
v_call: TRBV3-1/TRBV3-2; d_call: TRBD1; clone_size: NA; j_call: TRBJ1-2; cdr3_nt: TGTGCCAGCAGCCTACCGGGACAGCTGGGCTATGGCTACACCTTC; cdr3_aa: CASSLPGQLGYGYTF